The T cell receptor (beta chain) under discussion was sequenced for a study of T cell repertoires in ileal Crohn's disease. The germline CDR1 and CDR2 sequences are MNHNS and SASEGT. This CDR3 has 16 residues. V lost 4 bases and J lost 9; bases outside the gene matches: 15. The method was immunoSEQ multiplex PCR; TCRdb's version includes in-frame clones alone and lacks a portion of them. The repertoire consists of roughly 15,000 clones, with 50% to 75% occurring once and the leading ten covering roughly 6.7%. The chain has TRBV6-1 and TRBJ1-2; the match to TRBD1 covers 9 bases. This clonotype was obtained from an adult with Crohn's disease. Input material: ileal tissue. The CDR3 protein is CASSASAGRQGVSYTF. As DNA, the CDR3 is TGTGCCAGCAGTGCCTCAGCGGGTAGACAGGGGGTTAGCTACACCTTC.